The 28 T cell receptor beta chains presented below share a single source sample, sequenced in a study of beta chain features in type 1 diabetes. The study reverse transcribed the entire isolated RNA, so it sequenced expressed TCRB transcripts. Repertoires were generated with immunoSEQ multiplex PCR, while TCRdb's copy carries only in-frame clones and drops some. The data contain some 230,000 clones, 9.6% of them singletons. The specimen was naive CD4+ T cells from blood. Receptor source: a woman younger than 30 in good health.

This clone turned up a few times. The chain carries TRBV4-1 and TRBJ2-5, with D tentatively TRBD1 (6 bases). Trimming took off 2 bases at V and 4 bases at J, with 17 bases between the two ends. There are 16 residues in the CDR3. Germline V gene lookup returns CDR1 MGHRA and CDR2 YSYEKL. CDR3: CASSQPTGTRGETQYF. The CDR3 DNA is TGCGCCAGCAGCCAACCGACCGGGACCAGGGGAGAGACCCAGTACTTC.

There are a few counts of this clone. V usage is TRBV19 and J usage is TRBJ2-1; 7 bases align to TRBD2. CDR1 is LNHDA and CDR2 is SQIVND in the germline V gene (reference sequence). J gave up 6 bases and V 8 bases, and 10 bases lay outside the gene matches. The CDR3 length is 14 residues. The CDR3 here is CASRGVGRGNEQFF. CDR3 coding DNA: TGTGCCAGTCGAGGAGTTGGGAGGGGCAATGAGCAGTTCTTC. Full variable domain (outside the CDR3, taken from reference TRBV19 and TRBJ2-1): DGGITQSPKYLFRKEGQNVTLSCEQNLNHDAMYWYRQDPGQGLRLIYYSQIVNDFQKGDIAEGYSVSREKKESFPLTVTSAQKNPTAFYLCASRGVGRGNEQFFGPGTRLTVL.

This clone was seen a handful of times. Written as DNA, the CDR3 is TGTGCCAGCAGGGATAACAGGGGGCGAACCTACGAGCAGTACTTC. This gives the protein CASRDNRGRTYEQYF. The chain carries TRBV27 and TRBJ2-7; 9 bases match TRBD1. CDR1 and CDR2 from the germline V gene are MNHEY and SMNVEV (reference sequence). V lost 6 bases to trimming and J lost 2 bases; unmatched junction nucleotides: 8. The CDR3 totals 15 residues.

The chain carries TRBV5-1 and TRBJ2-1, with TRBD2 matching 11 bases. Germline trimming cut 0 bases from V and 9 bases from J; bases unmatched to any gene: 11. CDR1 is SGHRS, CDR2 YFSETQ, per germline. CDR3 length: 17 residues. The CDR3 loop is CASSLALAGASSGEQFF. The DNA for the CDR3 is TGCGCCAGCAGCTTGGCACTAGCGGGAGCGTCGAGCGGTGAGCAGTTCTTC.

This clone was seen a handful of times. The chain employs TRBV5-4 and TRBJ2-3; TRBD2 might be the D (6 bases). Trimming pared 0 bases from V and 1 base from J, leaving 12 bases between. The germline V gene encodes CDR1 SGHNT and CDR2 YYREEE (reference sequence). The CDR3 has 16 amino acids. CDR3 nucleotide sequence: TGTGCCAGCAGCTTGGGGGCTAGCGCGGGCACAGATACGCAGTATTTT. Protein sequence: CASSLGASAGTDTQYF.

The table lists this clone with a few counts. The CDR3, as DNA: TGTGCCAGCAGTTTATTGGGGGAGGGCAGCAATCAGCCCCAGCATTTT. Its translation: CASSLLGEGSNQPQHF. V is TRBV27 and J is TRBJ1-5, with D perhaps TRBD1 (5 bases). The CDR3 extends over 16 amino acids. CDR1 and CDR2 (germline): MNHEY, SMNVEV (reference sequence). The V and J ends lost 1 base and 1 base respectively, with 11 bases between them.

The gene calls are TRBV10-3 and TRBJ2-1; D possibly corresponds to TRBD1 (6 bases). V lost 2 bases, J lost 4 bases, and 12 bases lay in between. This CDR3 has 15 residues. CDR1 is ENHRY and CDR2 is SYGVKD in the germline V gene. This CDR3 is CAISEVTGLYNEQFF. The CDR3 DNA is TGTGCCATCAGTGAGGTCACAGGGTTATACAATGAGCAGTTCTTC.

The CDR3 spells CASSPLGTRRTDTQYF. The DNA for the CDR3 is TGTGCCAGCTCACCTCTCGGGACTAGGCGCACAGATACGCAGTATTTT. The chain recombines TRBV18 with TRBJ2-3; 8 bases fit TRBD2. There are 16 residues in the CDR3. V lost 3 bases to trimming and J lost 1 base; unmatched junction nucleotides: 6. Germline V gene data show CDR1 as KGHSH and CDR2 as LQKENI.

This clone was detected a few times. The chain uses TRBV5-4 and TRBJ2-4; D call uncertain. CDR3 size: 16 residues. Germline CDR1 SGHNT, CDR2 YYREEE (reference sequence). Trimming pared 1 base from V and 1 base from J, leaving 12 bases between. CDR3 loop: CASSLKELGAKNIQYF. The CDR3 DNA reads TGTGCCAGCAGCTTGAAGGAGCTTGGGGCCAAAAACATTCAGTACTTC.

This clone was recorded many times. This chain links TRBV29-1 with TRBJ2-1; D is perhaps TRBD1 (6 bases). Deletions cut 6 bases from V and 1 base from J, with 10 bases between. Germline V lookup: CDR1 SQVTM, CDR2 ANQGSEA. This CDR3 has 13 residues. CDR3 coding DNA: TGCAGCGTGACAGGAGAATCCTACAATGAGCAGTTCTTC. It specifies CSVTGESYNEQFF.

This chain links TRBV27 with TRBJ2-7; 8 bases align to TRBD1. Per germline, CDR1 MNHEY and CDR2 SMNVEV (reference sequence). V lost 5 bases and J lost 3; bases outside the gene matches: 6. The CDR3 has 14 amino acids. CDR3: CASSVTGAGYEQYF. In DNA form, the CDR3 reads TGTGCCAGCAGTGTGACAGGGGCAGGCTACGAGCAGTACTTC.

CDR3: CASAPPTRGRAQVTPLHF. CDR3 nucleotide sequence: TGTGCCAGCGCCCCCCCCACCAGGGGGCGCGCACAAGTAACACCCCTCCACTTT. The chain employs TRBV28 and TRBJ1-6; 8 bases are a match to TRBD1. The CDR3 runs to 18 residues. After removal of 8 bases from V and 11 bases from J, the junction contained 23 bases not matched to a gene. CDR1 is MDHEN, CDR2 SYDVKM, per germline. Complete variable domain (other parts from reference TRBV28 and TRBJ1-6): DVKVTQSSRYLVKRTGEKVFLECVQDMDHENMFWYRQDPGLGLRLIYFSYDVKMKEKGDIPEGYSVSREKKERFSLILESASTNQTSMYLCASAPPTRGRAQVTPLHFGNGTRLTVT.

This clone turned up a few times. The conserved phenylalanine or tryptophan is not found at the CDR3 terminus, so this likely reflects a read error. The limits of the CDR3 on the DNA are not certain, so only TCRdb's listed CDR3 is given. This chain links TRBV11-2 with TRBJ2-4; whether TRBD2, the table's D call, matches the DNA was not checked. The CDR3 is 14 residues long, ends included. CDR1 and CDR2 from the germline V gene are SGHAT and FQNNGV. CDR3 amino acids: CASSLEAGLDTPSL.

The chain has TRBV4-1 and TRBJ1-1; 7 bases are a match to TRBD1. CDR1 and CDR2 (germline): MGHRA, YSYEKL. This CDR3 spans 18 amino acids. J was trimmed by 0 bases and V by 0 bases; bases with no gene match: 10. The CDR3: CASSQDPDREGVNTEAFF. The CDR3 nucleotides are TGCGCCAGCAGCCAAGACCCCGACAGGGAAGGCGTGAACACTGAAGCTTTCTTT.

This clone was seen a handful of times. This chain connects TRBV30 to TRBJ1-2; D not resolved. The germline CDR1 and CDR2 sequences are GTSNPN and SVGIG (reference sequence). V was cut by 0 bases and J by 7 bases, with 9 bases left in between. This CDR3 region has 12 residues. The CDR3: CAWSVGGGGYTF. CDR3 nucleotide sequence: TGTGCCTGGAGTGTCGGAGGAGGTGGCTACACCTTC.

The rearrangement links TRBV10-2 to TRBJ2-1; a possible D gene is TRBD1 (7 bases). CDR1 and CDR2 (germline): WSHSY, SAAADI. With 7 bases removed from V and 6 bases from J, the gap between germline ends came to 16 bases. The CDR3 loop spans 14 amino acids. CDR3 DNA: TGCGCCAGCACCGAACGCAGGGGGGCCAATGAGCAGTTCTTC. Translation gives CASTERRGANEQFF.

In its sample, this clone was seen a few times. This chain joins TRBV27 and TRBJ2-7; unclear D gene. The CDR3 has 15 residues. From germline, CDR1 is MNHEY and CDR2 SMNVEV (reference sequence). V lost 6 bases and J lost 4, with 19 bases in between. CDR3 sequence (DNA): TGTGCCAGCAGGCCGCAGCGTCGCTCGTGGTACGAGCAGTACTTC. It codes for CASRPQRRSWYEQYF.

The rearrangement joins TRBV15 to TRBJ1-3; 7 bases are shared with TRBD1. V lost 3 bases, J lost 4 bases, and 9 bases stayed unmatched. The CDR3 contains 16 residues. Germline V gene data show CDR1 as LNHNV and CDR2 as YYDKDF (reference sequence). The CDR3 nucleotides read TGTGCCACCAGCAGGAAGAGACAGGGTGAAGGAAACACCATATATTTT. It translates to CATSRKRQGEGNTIYF.

This chain links TRBV15 with TRBJ2-3, with 10 positions matching TRBD2. The CDR3 totals 17 residues. Germline-derived CDR1 and CDR2 are LNHNV and YYDKDF (reference sequence). Trimming removed 0 bases from V and 6 bases from J; junction bases left unmatched: 9. The DNA of the CDR3 is TGTGCCACCAGCAGAGAGAAGGCTAGCGGGAGCCCCGATACGCAGTATTTT. It encodes CATSREKASGSPDTQYF.

The V call is TRBV19, the J call TRBJ1-1, with 8 bases matching TRBD1. This CDR3 is 14 amino acids long. J gave up 3 bases and V 8 bases, and 8 bases lay outside the gene matches. From germline, CDR1 is LNHDA and CDR2 SQIVND (reference sequence). The CDR3, as DNA: TGTGCCAGTGGAAACAGGGGGTACGACACTGAAGCTTTCTTT. It yields the protein CASGNRGYDTEAFF.

The rearrangement joins TRBV2 to TRBJ2-3, with D tentatively TRBD1 (6 bases). The V end was cut by 5 bases, the J end by 7 bases, with 16 bases between. The germline gives CDR1 SNHLY, CDR2 FYNNEI. The CDR3 totals 14 residues. The CDR3 nucleotides are TGTGCCAGCAGTATACCCCGGGACAAGAATACGCAGTATTTT. Residues: CASSIPRDKNTQYF.

The chain joins TRBV5-1 to TRBJ2-2; TRBD1 agrees at 10 bases. V shed 4 bases and J 3 bases; nucleotides not matched to a gene: 6. CDR3 size: 16 residues. The V gene's germline CDR1 is SGHRS and CDR2 YFSETQ. In DNA form, the CDR3 reads TGCGCCAGCAGCAGAACGGGGACAGGGGACACCGGGGAGCTGTTTTTT. Its protein is CASSRTGTGDTGELFF.

This chain joins TRBV5-1 and TRBJ2-2; 10 bases line up with TRBD2. Trimming at V came to 2 bases and at J to 5 bases, leaving 6 bases not matched to a gene. The CDR3 totals 16 residues. Germline V gene sequence: CDR1 SGHRS, CDR2 YFSETQ. As DNA, the CDR3 is TGCGCCAGCAGCTTAGATAGCGGGAGGATGACCGGGGAGCTGTTTTTT. Residues: CASSLDSGRMTGELFF.

This sequence joins TRBV30 and TRBJ2-3, with D possibly TRBD1 on 5 matching bases. The CDR3 spans 12 residues. The V and J ends lost 4 bases and 2 bases respectively, with 7 bases between them. Looked up from germline, CDR1 is GTSNPN and CDR2 is SVGIG (reference sequence). The CDR3 sequence is CAWTGNTDTQYF. The CDR3 nucleotides read TGTGCCTGGACAGGGAACACAGATACGCAGTATTTT.

This clone was detected a few times. The chain has TRBV14 and TRBJ1-2; no reliable D call. CDR3 size: 20 residues. Germline CDR1 is SGHDN and CDR2 is FVKESK. V gave up 1 base and J gave up 5 bases, with 29 bases separating them. CDR3 loop: CASSQGLARDPSQLGYGYTF. The CDR3 DNA sequence: TGTGCCAGCAGCCAAGGGTTGGCCCGGGATCCGAGTCAATTGGGATATGGCTACACCTTC. Using reference TRBV14 and TRBJ1-2 for the parts outside the CDR3, the full variable domain is EAGVTQFPSHSVIEKGQTVTLRCDPISGHDNLYWYRRVMGKEIKFLLHFVKESKQDESGMPNNRFLAERTGGTYSTLKVQPAELEDSGVYFCASSQGLARDPSQLGYGYTFGSGTRLTVV.

This clone has just a few counts. This chain joins TRBV9 and TRBJ2-1; D perhaps matches TRBD2 (7 bases). This CDR3 is 15 amino acids long. Per germline, CDR1 SGDLS and CDR2 YYNGEE. V lost 0 bases to trimming and J lost 9 bases, with 16 bases between them. In DNA, the CDR3 is TGTGCCAGCAGCGTAGCTAGTTGGGGGGGCCTTGAGCAGTTCTTC. It codes for CASSVASWGGLEQFF.

This clone was seen a few times. V usage is TRBV5-1 and J usage is TRBJ2-1, with 7 positions matching TRBD2. The CDR3 runs to 16 residues. Germline V CDR1 and CDR2: SGHRS, YFSETQ. Trimming took 4 bases from V and 1 from J; bases not matched to a gene: 8. DNA of the CDR3: TGCGCCAGCAGCCGGGAGGCGGGTCAATCCTACAATGAGCAGTTCTTC. As protein: CASSREAGQSYNEQFF.

The chain has TRBV13 and TRBJ2-7; D ambiguous. There are 11 residues in the CDR3. V lost 1 base and J 4 bases, leaving 2 bases between the germline ends. Germline CDR1 is PRHDT and CDR2 is FYEKMQ (reference sequence). The CDR3 DNA follows: TGTGCCAGCAGCTTAGCTTACGAGCAGTACTTC. Its protein is CASSLAYEQYF.